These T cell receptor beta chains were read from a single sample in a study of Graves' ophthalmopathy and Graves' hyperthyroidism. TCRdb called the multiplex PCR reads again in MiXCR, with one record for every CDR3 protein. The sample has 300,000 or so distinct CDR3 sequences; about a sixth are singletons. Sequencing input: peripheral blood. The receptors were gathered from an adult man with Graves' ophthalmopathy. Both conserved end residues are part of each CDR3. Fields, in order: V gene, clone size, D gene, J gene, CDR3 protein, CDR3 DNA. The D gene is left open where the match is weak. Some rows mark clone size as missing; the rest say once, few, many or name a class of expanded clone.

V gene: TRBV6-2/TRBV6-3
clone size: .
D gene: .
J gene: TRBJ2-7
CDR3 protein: CASISDGTSYEQYF
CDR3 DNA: TGTGCCAGCATTTCGGACGGAACCTCCTACGAGCAGTACTTC

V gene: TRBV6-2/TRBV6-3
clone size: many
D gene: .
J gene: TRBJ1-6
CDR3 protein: CASSYSTQGNSPLHF
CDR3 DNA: TGTGCCAGCAGTTACTCGACTCAGGGGAATTCACCCCTCCACTTT

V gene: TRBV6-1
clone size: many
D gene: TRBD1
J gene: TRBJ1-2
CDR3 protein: CASSRPGTGSYGYTF
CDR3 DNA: TGTGCCAGCAGTCGTCCCGGGACAGGTAGCTATGGCTACACCTTC

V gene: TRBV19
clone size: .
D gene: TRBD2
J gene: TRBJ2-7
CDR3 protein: CATTSGSYEQYF
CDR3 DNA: TGTGCCACGACTAGCGGGAGTTACGAGCAGTACTTC

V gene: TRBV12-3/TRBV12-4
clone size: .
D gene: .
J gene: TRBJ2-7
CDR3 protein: CASRGESSYEQYF
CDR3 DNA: TGTGCCAGCCGGGGTGAGAGCTCCTACGAGCAGTACTTC

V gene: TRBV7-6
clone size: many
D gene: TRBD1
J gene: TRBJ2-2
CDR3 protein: CASSLSSLGDSRTGELFF
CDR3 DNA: TGTGCCAGCAGCCTCAGTTCTTTAGGGGACAGTCGCACCGGGGAGCTGTTTTTT

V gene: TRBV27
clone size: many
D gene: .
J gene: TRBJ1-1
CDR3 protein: CASSPHAGNTEAFF
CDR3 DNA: TGTGCCAGCAGTCCCCACGCGGGAAACACTGAAGCTTTCTTT

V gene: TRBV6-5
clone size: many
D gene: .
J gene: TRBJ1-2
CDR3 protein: CAILILAGSGGYTF
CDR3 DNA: TGTGCCATCCTAATTTTAGCAGGGAGTGGTGGCTACACCTTC

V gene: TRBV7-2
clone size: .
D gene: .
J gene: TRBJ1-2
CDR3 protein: CASSLVQENYGYSF
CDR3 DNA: TGTGCCAGCAGCTTGGTACAGGAGAACTATGGCTACAGCTTC

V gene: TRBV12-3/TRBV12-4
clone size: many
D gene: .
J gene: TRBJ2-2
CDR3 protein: CASSLLQANTGELFF
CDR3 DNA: TGTGCCAGCAGTTTGTTACAGGCGAACACCGGGGAGCTGTTTTTT

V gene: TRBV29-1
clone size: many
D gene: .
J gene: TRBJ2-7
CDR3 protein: CSITYAYEQYF
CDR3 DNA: TGCAGCATAACCTATGCTTACGAGCAGTACTTC

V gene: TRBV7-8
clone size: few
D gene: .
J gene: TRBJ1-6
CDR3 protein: CASSFLLSGSPLHF
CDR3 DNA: TGTGCCAGCAGCTTTCTACTGTCTGGTTCACCCCTCCACTTT

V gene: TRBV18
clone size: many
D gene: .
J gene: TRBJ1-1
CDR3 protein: CASSAGIDTEAFF
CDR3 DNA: TGTGCCAGCTCAGCAGGGATAGACACTGAAGCTTTCTTT

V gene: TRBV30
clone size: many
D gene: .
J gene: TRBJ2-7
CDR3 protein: CASTRGRNYEQYF
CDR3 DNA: TGTGCCTCTACTAGGGGCAGAAACTACGAGCAGTACTTC

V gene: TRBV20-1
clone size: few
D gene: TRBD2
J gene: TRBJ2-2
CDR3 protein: CSATSIKRGALTGELFF
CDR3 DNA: TGCAGTGCTACCTCTATAAAGCGGGGGGCCCTCACCGGGGAGCTGTTTTTT

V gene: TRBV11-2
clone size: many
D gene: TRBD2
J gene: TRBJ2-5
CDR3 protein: CASSLDSPSGVETQYF
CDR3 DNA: TGTGCCAGCAGCTTAGATTCGCCTAGCGGAGTAGAGACCCAGTACTTC

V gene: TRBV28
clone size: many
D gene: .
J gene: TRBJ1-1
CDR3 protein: CASSLPARPDTEAFF
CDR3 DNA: TGTGCCAGCAGTCTCCCGGCCCGACCAGACACTGAAGCTTTCTTT

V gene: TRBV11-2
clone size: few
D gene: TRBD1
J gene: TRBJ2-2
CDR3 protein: CASSADDRGGTGELFF
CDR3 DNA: TGTGCCAGCAGCGCAGACGACAGGGGGGGCACCGGGGAGCTGTTTTTT

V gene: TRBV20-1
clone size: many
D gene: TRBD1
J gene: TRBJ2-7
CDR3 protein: CSAGNSVQGATGEQYF
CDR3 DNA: TGCAGTGCTGGCAATTCCGTACAGGGGGCAACGGGTGAGCAGTACTTC

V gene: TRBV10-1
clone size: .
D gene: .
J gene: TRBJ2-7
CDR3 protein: CASSDTGHGDEQYF
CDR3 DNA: TGCGCCAGCAGTGATACCGGGCATGGAGACGAGCAGTACTTC

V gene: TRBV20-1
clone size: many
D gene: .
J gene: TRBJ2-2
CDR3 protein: CSARAPEKGDTGELFF
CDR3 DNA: TGCAGTGCTAGAGCCCCCGAAAAGGGAGACACCGGGGAGCTGTTTTTT

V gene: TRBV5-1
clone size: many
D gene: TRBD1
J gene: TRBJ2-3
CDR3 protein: CASSLGTGKDTQYF
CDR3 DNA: TGCGCCAGCAGCTTGGGGACAGGGAAAGATACGCAGTATTTT

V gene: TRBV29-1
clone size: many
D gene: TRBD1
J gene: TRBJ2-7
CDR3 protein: CSVELVETGYEQYF
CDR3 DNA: TGCAGCGTTGAACTGGTTGAGACAGGGTACGAGCAGTACTTC

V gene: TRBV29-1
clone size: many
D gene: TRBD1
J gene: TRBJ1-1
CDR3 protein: CSGDTGVNTEALF
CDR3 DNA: TGCAGCGGAGATACAGGGGTGAACACTGAAGCTCTCTTT

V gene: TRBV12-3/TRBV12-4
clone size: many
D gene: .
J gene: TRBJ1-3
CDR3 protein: CASSLVFGISGNTIYF
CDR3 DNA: TGTGCCAGCAGTTTAGTATTTGGGATCTCTGGAAACACCATATATTTT

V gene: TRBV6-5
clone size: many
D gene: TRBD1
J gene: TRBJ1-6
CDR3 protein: CASSYSGQYNSPLHF
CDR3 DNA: TGTGCCAGCAGTTACTCGGGACAGTATAATTCACCCCTCCACTTT

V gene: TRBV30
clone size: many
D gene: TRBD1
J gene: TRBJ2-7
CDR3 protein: CAWSQTPGQGAKQYF
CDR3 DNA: TGTGCCTGGAGTCAGACCCCGGGACAGGGGGCAAAGCAGTACTTC

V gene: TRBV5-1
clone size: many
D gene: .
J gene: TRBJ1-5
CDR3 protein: CASRTGDQEGQPQHF
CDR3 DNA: TGCGCCAGCAGAACCGGGGACCAGGAGGGTCAGCCCCAGCATTTT

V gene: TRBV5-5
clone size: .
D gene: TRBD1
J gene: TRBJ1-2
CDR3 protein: CASSSRQGGSYGYTF
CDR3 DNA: TGTGCCAGCAGCTCCCGACAGGGGGGAAGCTATGGCTACACCTTC

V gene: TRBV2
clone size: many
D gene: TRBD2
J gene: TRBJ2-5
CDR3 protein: CASNLAGASQETQYF
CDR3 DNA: TGTGCCAGCAATCTAGCGGGGGCGAGCCAAGAGACCCAGTACTTC

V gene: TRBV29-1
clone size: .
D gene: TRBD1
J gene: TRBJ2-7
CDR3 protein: CSVVRTRQGASKQYF
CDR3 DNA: TGCAGCGTTGTTAGGACTCGGCAGGGGGCGTCTAAGCAGTACTTC

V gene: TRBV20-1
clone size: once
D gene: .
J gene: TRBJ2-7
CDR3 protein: CSAEPTGNSYEQYF
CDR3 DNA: TGCAGTGCTGAACCGACCGGGAACTCCTACGAGCAGTACTTC

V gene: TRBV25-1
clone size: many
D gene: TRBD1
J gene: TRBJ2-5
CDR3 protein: CASRTGTGNWQETQYF
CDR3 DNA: TGTGCCAGCAGGACCGGGACAGGGAACTGGCAAGAGACCCAGTACTTC

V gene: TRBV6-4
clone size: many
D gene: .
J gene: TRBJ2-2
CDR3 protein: CASSVAENTGELFF
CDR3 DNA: TGTGCCAGCAGTGTTGCAGAAAACACCGGGGAGCTGTTTTTT

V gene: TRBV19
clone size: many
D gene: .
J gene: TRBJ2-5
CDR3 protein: CASSIGTMYQETQYF
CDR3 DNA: TGTGCCAGTAGTATAGGCACCATGTACCAAGAGACCCAGTACTTC

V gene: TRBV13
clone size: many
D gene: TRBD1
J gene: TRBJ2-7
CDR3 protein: CASSWTGSPGSEQYF
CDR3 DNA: TGTGCCAGCAGCTGGACAGGGTCTCCTGGGAGTGAGCAGTACTTC

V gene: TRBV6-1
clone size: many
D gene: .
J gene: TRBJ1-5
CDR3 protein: CASSEAKGGPQHF
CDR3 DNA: TGTGCCAGCAGTGAAGCGAAGGGAGGGCCCCAGCATTTT

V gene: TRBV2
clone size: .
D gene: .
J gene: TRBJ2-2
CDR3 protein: CASSVVLGTGELFF
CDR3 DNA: TGTGCCAGCAGTGTTGTACTAGGAACCGGGGAGCTGTTTTTT

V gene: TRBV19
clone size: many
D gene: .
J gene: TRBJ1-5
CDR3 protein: CASSPETDSPKHSNQPQHF
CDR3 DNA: TGTGCCAGTAGCCCAGAGACAGACTCTCCGAAGCATAGCAATCAGCCCCAGCATTTT

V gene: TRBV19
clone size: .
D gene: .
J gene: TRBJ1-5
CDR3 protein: CASSTPEPGNQPQLF
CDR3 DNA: TGTGCCAGTAGTACGCCGGAACCTGGCAATCAGCCCCAGCTTTTT

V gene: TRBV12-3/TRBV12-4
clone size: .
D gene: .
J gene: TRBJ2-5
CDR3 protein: CASSSNDPRRHF
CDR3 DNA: TGTGCCAGCAGTTCCAACGACCCGAGGAGGCACTTC

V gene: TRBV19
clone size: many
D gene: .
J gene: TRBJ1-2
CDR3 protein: CASISQDYGYTF
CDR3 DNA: TGTGCCAGTATCAGCCAGGACTATGGCTACACCTTC

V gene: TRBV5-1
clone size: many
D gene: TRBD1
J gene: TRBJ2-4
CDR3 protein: CASSLNGQGAQNIQYF
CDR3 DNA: TGCGCCAGCAGCTTGAACGGACAGGGAGCCCAAAACATTCAGTACTTC

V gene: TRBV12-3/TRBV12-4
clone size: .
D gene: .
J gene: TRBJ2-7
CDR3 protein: CASSRGFPYEQYF
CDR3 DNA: TGTGCCAGCAGCCGGGGGTTTCCCTACGAGCAGTACTTC

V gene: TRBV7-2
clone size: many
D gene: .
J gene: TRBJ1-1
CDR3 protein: CASSLQEGWGEAFF
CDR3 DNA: TGTGCCAGCAGCTTGCAGGAGGGATGGGGTGAAGCTTTCTTT

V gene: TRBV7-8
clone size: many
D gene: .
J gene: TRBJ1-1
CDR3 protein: CASSLRQPPGAEAFF
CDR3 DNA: TGTGCCAGCAGCTTAAGACAGCCTCCGGGCGCTGAAGCTTTCTTT